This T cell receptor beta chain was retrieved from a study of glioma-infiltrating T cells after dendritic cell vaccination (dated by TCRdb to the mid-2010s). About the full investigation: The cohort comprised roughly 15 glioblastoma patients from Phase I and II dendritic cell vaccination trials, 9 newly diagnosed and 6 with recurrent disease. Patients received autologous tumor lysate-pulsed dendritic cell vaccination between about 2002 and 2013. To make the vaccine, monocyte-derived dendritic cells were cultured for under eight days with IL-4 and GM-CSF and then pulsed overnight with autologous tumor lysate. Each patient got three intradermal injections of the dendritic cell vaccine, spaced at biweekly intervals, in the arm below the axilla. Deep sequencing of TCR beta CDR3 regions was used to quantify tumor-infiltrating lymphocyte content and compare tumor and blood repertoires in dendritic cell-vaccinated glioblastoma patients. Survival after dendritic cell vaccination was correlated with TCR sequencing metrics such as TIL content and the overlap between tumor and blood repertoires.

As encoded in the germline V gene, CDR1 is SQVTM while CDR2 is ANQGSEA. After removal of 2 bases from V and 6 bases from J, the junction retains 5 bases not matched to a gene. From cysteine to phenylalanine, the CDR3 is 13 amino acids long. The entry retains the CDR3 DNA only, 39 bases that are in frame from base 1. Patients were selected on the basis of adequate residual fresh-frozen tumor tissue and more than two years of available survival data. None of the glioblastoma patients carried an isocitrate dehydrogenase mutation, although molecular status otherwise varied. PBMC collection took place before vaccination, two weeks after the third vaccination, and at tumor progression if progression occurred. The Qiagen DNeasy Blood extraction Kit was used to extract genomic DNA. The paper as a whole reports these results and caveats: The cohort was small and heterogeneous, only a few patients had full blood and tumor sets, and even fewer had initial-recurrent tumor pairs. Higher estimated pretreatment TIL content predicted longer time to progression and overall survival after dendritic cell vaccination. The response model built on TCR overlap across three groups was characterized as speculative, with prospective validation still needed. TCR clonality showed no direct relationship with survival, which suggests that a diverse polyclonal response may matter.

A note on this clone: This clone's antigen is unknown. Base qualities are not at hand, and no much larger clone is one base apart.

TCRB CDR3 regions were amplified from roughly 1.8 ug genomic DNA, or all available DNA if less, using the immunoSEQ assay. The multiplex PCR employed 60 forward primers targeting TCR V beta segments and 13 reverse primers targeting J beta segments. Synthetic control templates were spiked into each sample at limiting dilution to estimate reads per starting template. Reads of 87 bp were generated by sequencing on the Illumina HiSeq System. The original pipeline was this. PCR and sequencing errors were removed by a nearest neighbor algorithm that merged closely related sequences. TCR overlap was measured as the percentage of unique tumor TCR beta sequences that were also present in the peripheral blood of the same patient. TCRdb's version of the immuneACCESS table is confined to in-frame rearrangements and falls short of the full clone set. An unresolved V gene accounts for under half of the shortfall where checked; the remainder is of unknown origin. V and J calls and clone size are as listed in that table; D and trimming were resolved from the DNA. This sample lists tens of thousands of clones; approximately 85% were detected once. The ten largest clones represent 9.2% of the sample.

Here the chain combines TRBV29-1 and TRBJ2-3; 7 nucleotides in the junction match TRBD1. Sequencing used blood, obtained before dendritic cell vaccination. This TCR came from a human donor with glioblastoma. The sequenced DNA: TGCAGCGTTGAACCGCCGACAGGGGATACGCAGTATTTT. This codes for CSVEPPTGDTQYF.